This TCR beta chain was captured in a study of blood T cell repertoires in COVID-19. Turning to the study itself: From the United States, Italy and Spain came samples of acute and convalescent COVID-19. In each case, the material was cDNA or gDNA derived from T cells, B-cell-depleted T cells, or PBMCs.

Trimming took 2 bases from V and 2 from J, leaving 14 bases between them. The CDR3 spans 16 residues. The germline V gene encodes CDR1 MNHEY and CDR2 SVGEGT. This table comes from immunoSEQ multiplex PCR, and its TCRdb copy is limited to in-frame clones, with some not included. The sample has 150,000 to 200,000 clones, around four fifths seen once; the top ten hold over 5%. The source material was peripheral blood. This TCR was recovered from a woman aged 30 to 39 with acute or convalescent COVID-19. The chain uses TRBV6-2 or TRBV6-3 and TRBJ2-3, with D perhaps matching TRBD2 (6 bases). The CDR3 DNA reads TGTGCCAGCAGTTACAATTTGGGGAGGATCACAGATACGCAGTATTTT. Protein: CASSYNLGRITDTQYF.